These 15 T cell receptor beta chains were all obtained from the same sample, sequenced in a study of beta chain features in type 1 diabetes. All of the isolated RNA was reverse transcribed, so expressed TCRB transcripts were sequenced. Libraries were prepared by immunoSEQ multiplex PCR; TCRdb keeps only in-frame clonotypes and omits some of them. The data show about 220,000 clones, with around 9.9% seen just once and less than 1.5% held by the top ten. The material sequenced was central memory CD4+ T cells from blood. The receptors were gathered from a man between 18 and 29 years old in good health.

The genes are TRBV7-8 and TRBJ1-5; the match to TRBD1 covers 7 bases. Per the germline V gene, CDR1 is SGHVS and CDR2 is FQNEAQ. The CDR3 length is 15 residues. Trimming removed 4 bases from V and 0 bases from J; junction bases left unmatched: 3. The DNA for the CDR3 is TGTGCCAGCAGCTCGACAGGGAATAGCAATCAGCCCCAGCATTTT. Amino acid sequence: CASSSTGNSNQPQHF.

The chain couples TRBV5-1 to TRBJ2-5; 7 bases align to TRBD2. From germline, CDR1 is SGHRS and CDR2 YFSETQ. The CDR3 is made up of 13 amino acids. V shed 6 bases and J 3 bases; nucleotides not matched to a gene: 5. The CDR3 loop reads CASTISGKETQYF. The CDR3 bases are TGCGCCAGCACAATAAGCGGGAAAGAGACCCAGTACTTC.

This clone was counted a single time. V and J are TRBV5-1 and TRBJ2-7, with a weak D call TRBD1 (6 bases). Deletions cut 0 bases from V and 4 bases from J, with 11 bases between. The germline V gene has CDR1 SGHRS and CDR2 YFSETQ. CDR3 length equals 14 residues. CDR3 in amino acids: CASSLAVGGYEQYF. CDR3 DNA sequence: TGCGCCAGCAGCTTGGCCGTAGGGGGTTACGAGCAGTACTTC.

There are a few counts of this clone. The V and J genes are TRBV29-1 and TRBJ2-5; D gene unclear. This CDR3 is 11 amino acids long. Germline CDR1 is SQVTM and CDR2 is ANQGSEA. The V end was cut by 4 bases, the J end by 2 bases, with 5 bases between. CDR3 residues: CSVGQQETQYF. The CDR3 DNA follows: TGCAGCGTTGGGCAGCAAGAGACCCAGTACTTC.

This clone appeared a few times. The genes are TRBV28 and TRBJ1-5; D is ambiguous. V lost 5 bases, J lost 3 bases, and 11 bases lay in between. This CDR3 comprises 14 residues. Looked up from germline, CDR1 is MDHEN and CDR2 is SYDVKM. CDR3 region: CASSEGHFNQPQHF. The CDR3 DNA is TGTGCCAGCAGTGAGGGCCACTTCAATCAGCCCCAGCATTTT.

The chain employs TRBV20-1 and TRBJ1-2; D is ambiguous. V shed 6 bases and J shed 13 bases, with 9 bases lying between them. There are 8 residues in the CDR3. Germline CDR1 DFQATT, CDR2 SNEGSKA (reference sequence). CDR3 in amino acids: CSATDGTF. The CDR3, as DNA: TGCAGTGCCACGGACGGCACCTTC.

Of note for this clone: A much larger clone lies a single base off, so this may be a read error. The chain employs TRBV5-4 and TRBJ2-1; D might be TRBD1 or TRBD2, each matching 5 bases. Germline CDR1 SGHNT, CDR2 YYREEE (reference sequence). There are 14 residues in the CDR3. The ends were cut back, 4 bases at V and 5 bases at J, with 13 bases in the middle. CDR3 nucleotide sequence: TGTGCCAGCAGCGAAACGGGGACCCACAATGAGCAGTTCTTC. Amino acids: CASSETGTHNEQFF.

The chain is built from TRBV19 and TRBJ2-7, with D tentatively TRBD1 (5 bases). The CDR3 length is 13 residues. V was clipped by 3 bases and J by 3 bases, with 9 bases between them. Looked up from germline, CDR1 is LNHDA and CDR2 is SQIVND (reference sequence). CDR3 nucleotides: TGTGCCAGTAGTATCTGGCAGGGCTACGAGCAGTACTTC. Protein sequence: CASSIWQGYEQYF.

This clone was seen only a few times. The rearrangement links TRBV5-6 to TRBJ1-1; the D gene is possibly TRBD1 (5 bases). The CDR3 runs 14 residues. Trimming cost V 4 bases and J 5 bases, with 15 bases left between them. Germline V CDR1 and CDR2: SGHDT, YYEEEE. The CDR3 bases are TGTGCCAGCAGCGAAACGGGGGTTTGGACTGAAGCTTTCTTT. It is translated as CASSETGVWTEAFF.

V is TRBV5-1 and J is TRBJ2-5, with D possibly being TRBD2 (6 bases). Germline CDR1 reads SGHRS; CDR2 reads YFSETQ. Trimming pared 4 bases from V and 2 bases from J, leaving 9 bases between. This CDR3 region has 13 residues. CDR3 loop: CASSRAGQETQYF. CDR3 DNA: TGCGCCAGCAGCCGGGCGGGACAAGAGACCCAGTACTTC.

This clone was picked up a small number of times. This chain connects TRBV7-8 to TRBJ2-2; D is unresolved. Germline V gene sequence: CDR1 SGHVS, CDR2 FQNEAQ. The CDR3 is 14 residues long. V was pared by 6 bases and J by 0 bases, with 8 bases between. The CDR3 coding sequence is TGTGCCAGCAGATCCGACACGAACACCGGGGAGCTGTTTTTT. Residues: CASRSDTNTGELFF.

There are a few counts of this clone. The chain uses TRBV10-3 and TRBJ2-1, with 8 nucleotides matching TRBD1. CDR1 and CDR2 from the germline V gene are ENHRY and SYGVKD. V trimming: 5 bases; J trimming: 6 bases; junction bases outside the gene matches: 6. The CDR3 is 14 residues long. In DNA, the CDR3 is TGTGCCATCAGTACGGACAGGGATGTCAATGAGCAGTTCTTC. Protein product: CAISTDRDVNEQFF.

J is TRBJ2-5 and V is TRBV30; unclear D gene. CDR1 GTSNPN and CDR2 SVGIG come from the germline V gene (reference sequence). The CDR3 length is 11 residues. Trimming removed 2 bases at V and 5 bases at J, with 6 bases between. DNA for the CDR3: TGTGCCTGGAGTCTTTGGGAGACCCAGTACTTC. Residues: CAWSLWETQYF.

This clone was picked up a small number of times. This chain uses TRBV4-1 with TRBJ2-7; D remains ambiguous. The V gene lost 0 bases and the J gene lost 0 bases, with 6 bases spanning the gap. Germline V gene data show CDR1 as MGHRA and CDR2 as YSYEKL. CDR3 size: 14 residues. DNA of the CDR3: TGCGCCAGCAGCCAAGAAGACCTCTCCTACGAGCAGTACTTC. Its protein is CASSQEDLSYEQYF.

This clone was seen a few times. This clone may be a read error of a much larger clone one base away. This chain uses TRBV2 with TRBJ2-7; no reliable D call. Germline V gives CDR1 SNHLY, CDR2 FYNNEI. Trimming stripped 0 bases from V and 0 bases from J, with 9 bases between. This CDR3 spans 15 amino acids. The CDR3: CASSEARQLSYEQYF. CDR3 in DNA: TGTGCCAGCAGTGAAGCGAGACAACTCTCCTACGAGCAGTACTTC.